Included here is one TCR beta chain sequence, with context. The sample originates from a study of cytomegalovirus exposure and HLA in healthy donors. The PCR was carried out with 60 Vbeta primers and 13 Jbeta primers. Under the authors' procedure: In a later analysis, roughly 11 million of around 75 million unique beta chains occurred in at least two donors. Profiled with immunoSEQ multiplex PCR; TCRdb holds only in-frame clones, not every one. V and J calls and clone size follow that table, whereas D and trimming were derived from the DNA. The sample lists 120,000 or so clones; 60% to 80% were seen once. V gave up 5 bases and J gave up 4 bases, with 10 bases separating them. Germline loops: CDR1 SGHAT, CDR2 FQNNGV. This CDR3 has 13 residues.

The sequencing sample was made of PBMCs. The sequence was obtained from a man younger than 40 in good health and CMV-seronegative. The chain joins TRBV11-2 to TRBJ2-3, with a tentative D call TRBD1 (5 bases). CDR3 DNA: TGTGCCAGCAGCCCGACCAGGGCAGATACGCAGTATTTT. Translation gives CASSPTRADTQYF.